Given below is one T cell receptor (beta chain) in context. The CDR3 is 14 residues long. After removal of 5 bases from V and 5 bases from J, the junction contained 8 bases not matched to a gene. Germline V gene sequence: CDR1 SGHAT, CDR2 FQDESV (reference sequence). Assay used: immunoSEQ multiplex PCR; TCRdb lists only in-frame clones, some missing. This table has almost 550,000 clones, around three quarters appearing once. The source of the sample is a study of shared T cell receptors in the human thymus. These data also featured in a second study, about human thymus T cells. That work adds: Related research described thymic repertoires that were highly overlapping among unrelated individuals.

The source material was thymocytes. The rearrangement uses TRBV11-1 and TRBJ1-2, with 7 bases fitting TRBD1. The receptor was isolated from a boy less than two years old with a congenital heart defect. The CDR3 loop reads CASSPPDRAYGYTF. Written as DNA, the CDR3 is TGTGCCAGCAGCCCGCCCGACAGGGCTTATGGCTACACCTTC.